This T cell receptor (beta chain) was observed in a study of shared clonotypes between healthy human individuals. This clone was seen only a few times. As yet, its antigen is unknown. Investigators spread the genomic DNA of each subset evenly over several immunoSEQ plates. Study processing details: ImmunoSEQ sequences covered only the junction and lacked quality scores; filtering therefore differed. Sequencing used immunoSEQ multiplex PCR; TCRdb keeps in-frame clones, though not all of them. That table gives V, J and clone size, and the DNA gave D and trimming. In the table there are a few million clones, about 92% of which are singletons. V shed 3 bases and J shed 4 bases, with 8 bases lying between them. CDR3 length: 13 residues. Germline values: CDR1 SGHTS, CDR2 YDEGEE. Findings and limits, study-wide: Non-shared clonotypes displayed generation probabilities falling below those of clonotypes present in all four donors. The genetic and exposure-history diversity represented was limited by few donors.

This clonotype originated in a man aged 18 to 29 in good health. The chain carries TRBV5-8 and TRBJ1-5, with a weak D call TRBD1 (6 bases). Sequenced: naive CD4+ T cells sorted from blood. The subset was: CD45RA+ positively selected. The CDR3 loop reads CASSSGVNQPQHF. CDR3 DNA sequence: TGTGCCAGCAGCTCAGGGGTGAATCAGCCCCAGCATTTT.